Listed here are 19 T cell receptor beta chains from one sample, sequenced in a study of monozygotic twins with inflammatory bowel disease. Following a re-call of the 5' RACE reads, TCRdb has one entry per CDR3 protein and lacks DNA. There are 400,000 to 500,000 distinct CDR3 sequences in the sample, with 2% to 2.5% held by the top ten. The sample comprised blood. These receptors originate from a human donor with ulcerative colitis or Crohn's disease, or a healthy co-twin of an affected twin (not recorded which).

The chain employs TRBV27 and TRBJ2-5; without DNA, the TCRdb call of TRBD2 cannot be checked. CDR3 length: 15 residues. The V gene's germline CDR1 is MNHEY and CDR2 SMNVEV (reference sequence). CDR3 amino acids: CASSLRRTFQETQYF.

CDR3 residues: CASREGGGTNTQYF. The gene calls are TRBV7-9 and TRBJ2-3; TCRdb indicates TRBD1, and absent DNA this call remains unverified. The CDR3 sequence is 14 residues long. The germline gives CDR1 SEHNR, CDR2 FQNEAQ (reference sequence).

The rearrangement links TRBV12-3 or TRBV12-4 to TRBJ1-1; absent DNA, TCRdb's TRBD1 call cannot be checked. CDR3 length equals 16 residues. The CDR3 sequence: CASSPRGQSLRAEAFF.

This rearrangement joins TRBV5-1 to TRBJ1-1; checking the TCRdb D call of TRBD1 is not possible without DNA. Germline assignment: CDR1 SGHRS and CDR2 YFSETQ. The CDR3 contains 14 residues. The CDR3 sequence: CASSAGQRETEAFF.

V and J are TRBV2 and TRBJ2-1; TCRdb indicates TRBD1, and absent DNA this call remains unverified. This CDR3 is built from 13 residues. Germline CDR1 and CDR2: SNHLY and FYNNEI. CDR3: CASSEQGRNEQFF.

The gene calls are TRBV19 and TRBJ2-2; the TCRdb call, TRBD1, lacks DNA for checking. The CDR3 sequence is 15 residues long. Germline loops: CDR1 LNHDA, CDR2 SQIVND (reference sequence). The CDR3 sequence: CANQRGDRNTGELFF.

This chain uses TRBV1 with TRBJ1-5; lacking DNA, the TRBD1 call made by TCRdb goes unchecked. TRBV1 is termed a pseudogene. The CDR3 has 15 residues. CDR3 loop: CTSSRQDTLNQPQHF.

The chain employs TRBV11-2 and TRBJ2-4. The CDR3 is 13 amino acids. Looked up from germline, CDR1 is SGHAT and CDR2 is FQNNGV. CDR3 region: CASSFLAKNIQYF.

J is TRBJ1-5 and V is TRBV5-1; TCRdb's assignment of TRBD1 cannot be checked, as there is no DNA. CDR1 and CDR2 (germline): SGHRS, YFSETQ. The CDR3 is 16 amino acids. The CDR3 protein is CASSLDGAWGNQPQHF.

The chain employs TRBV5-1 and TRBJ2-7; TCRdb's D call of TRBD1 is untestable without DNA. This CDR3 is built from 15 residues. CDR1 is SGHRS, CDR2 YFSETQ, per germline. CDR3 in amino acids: CASSRNGDKYYEQYF.

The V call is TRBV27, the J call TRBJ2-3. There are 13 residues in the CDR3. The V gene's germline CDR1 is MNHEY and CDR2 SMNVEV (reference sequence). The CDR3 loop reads CASSKELSDTQYF.

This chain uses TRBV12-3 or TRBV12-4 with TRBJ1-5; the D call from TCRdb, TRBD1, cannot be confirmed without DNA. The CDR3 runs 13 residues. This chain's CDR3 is CASSRGGPQTQHF.

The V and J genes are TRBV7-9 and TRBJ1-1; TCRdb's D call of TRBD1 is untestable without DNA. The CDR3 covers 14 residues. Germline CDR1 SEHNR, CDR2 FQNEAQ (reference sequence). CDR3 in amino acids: CASSFAGTNTEAFF.

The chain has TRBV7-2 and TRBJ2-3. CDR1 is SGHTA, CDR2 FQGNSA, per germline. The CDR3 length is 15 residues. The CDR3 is CASSLVLHSTDTQYF.

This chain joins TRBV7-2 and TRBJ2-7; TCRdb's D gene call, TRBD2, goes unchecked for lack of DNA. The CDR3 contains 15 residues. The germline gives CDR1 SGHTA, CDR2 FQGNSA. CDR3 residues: CASSSFSGISYEQYF.

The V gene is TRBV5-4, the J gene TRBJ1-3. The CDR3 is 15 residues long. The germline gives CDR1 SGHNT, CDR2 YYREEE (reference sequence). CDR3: CASSPESGLGNTIYF.

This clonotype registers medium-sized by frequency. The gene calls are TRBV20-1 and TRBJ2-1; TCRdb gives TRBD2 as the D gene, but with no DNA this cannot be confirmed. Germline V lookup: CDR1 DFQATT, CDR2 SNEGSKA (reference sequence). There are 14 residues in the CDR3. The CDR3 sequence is CSARSTSVYNEQFF.

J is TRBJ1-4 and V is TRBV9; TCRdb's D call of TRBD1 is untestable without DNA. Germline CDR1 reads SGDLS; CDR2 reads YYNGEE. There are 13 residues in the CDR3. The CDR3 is CASSVEGHGGLFF.

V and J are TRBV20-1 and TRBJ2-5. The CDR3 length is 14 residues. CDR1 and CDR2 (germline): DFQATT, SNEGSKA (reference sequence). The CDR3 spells CSARDTAEQETQYF.